This passage covers 29 T cell receptor beta chains from one sample sequenced in a study of blood T cell repertoires in COVID-19. The assay was immunoSEQ multiplex PCR, and TCRdb's table has in-frame clones only and misses some. The data contain roughly 150,000 clones, about 88% of them singletons. The specimen sequenced was peripheral blood. The receptors shown here come from a woman in her 70s with acute or convalescent COVID-19.

This chain joins TRBV3-1 (or the pseudogene TRBV3-2) and TRBJ1-2; D remains ambiguous. The CDR3 has 14 amino acids. CDR1 and CDR2 from the germline V gene are LGHDT and YNNKEL (reference sequence). V shed 1 base and J shed 4 bases, with 10 bases lying between them. The CDR3 protein is CASSQVRSSYGYTF. The CDR3, as DNA: TGTGCCAGCAGCCAAGTGCGGTCCAGCTATGGCTACACCTTC.

V and J are TRBV14 and TRBJ1-6; no reliable D call. Germline CDR1 reads SGHDN; CDR2 reads FVKESK. The ends were cut back, 4 bases at V and 8 bases at J, with 18 bases in the middle. CDR3 length: 16 amino acids. CDR3 sequence (DNA): TGTGCCAGCAGCCCGTCCCGTCGCGTGTCTGATTCACCCCTCCACTTT. Amino acid sequence: CASSPSRRVSDSPLHF.

The J gene is TRBJ2-1, the V gene TRBV15; perhaps TRBD1 as D (6 bases). The germline V gene encodes CDR1 LNHNV and CDR2 YYDKDF (reference sequence). The length of the CDR3 is 11 residues. Trimming cost V 1 base and J 12 bases, with 7 bases left between them. The CDR3 sequence: CATSRGTAQFF. CDR3 DNA sequence: TGTGCCACCAGCAGAGGGACAGCGCAGTTCTTC.

The chain carries TRBV6-5 and TRBJ2-5, with TRBD2 matching 8 bases. Germline V gene sequence: CDR1 MNHEY, CDR2 SVGAGI. With 7 bases clipped from V and 4 bases from J, the junction kept 11 bases outside the gene matches. The CDR3 runs to 15 residues. The CDR3 is CASTPGGNRAETQYF. Here the CDR3 DNA reads TGTGCCAGCACCCCGGGGGGGAACAGAGCAGAGACCCAGTACTTC.

Turning to this clone: One junction end disagrees with the germline gene, perhaps due to a read error. The chain is built from TRBV7-7 and TRBJ2-2; no clear D. Germline V lookup: CDR1 SSHAT, CDR2 FNYEAQ (reference sequence). This CDR3 region has 15 residues. The CDR3 reads CASSLISENTGELFF. The CDR3 DNA reads as TGTGCTAGCAGCTTAATATCAGAGAACACCGGGGAGCTGTTTTTT.

V is TRBV24-1 and J is TRBJ1-4; tentative D call: TRBD1 (6 bases). This CDR3 is built from 14 residues. CDR1 is KGHDR and CDR2 is SFDVKD in the germline V gene. The V end lost 6 bases, the J end lost 6 bases, and 13 bases lay between the germline ends. The CDR3 reads CATSSRGGDEKLFF. CDR3 coding DNA: TGTGCCACCAGTTCCAGGGGAGGGGATGAAAAACTGTTTTTT.

This clone is a singleton in its sample. V and J are TRBV30 and TRBJ1-5; D not resolved. The germline V gene encodes CDR1 GTSNPN and CDR2 SVGIG (reference sequence). Between the trimmed V and J ends, which lost 2 bases and 6 bases, there was a span of 14 bases. The CDR3 extends over 14 amino acids. In nucleotides, the CDR3 is TGTGCCTGGAGTTGTATGGAGATGATTCAGCCCCAGCATTTT. Translation: CAWSCMEMIQPQHF.

The rearrangement joins TRBV4-2 to TRBJ1-6; 9 bases align to TRBD1. This CDR3 contains 16 residues. J gave up 9 bases and V 3 bases, and 9 bases lay outside the gene matches. The germline gives CDR1 LGHNA, CDR2 YNFKEQ. CDR3 nucleotide sequence: TGTGCCAGCAGCCACGAGTTGGACAGGGGTGGTTCACCCCTCCACTTT. Residues: CASSHELDRGGSPLHF.

The chain carries TRBV14 and TRBJ1-1; 7 nucleotides agree with TRBD1. CDR3 length equals 15 residues. V trimming: 4 bases; J trimming: 5 bases; junction bases outside the gene matches: 10. Germline V gives CDR1 SGHDN, CDR2 FVKESK. In DNA, the CDR3 is TGTGCCAGCAGCCGTCCGACAGGGCAAGGGACTGAAGCTTTCTTT. Its protein product is CASSRPTGQGTEAFF.

The rearrangement links TRBV6-2 or TRBV6-3 to TRBJ2-2; D remains ambiguous. V gave up 6 bases and J gave up 5 bases, with 19 bases separating them. This CDR3 is 16 amino acids long. CDR1 and CDR2 (germline): MNHEY, SVGEGT. The chain's CDR3 is CASSQLPESRTGELFF. CDR3 bases: TGTGCCAGCAGCCAACTCCCGGAGAGTCGGACCGGGGAGCTGTTTTTT.

In this sample, this clone turned up once. The chain joins TRBV2 to TRBJ1-5, with 10 bases lining up with TRBD1. V trimming: 3 bases; J trimming: 1 base; junction bases outside the gene matches: 0. The CDR3 runs 15 residues. Germline CDR1 is SNHLY and CDR2 is FYNNEI. The CDR3 coding sequence is TGTGCCAGCAGTGAGGGACAGGGGAGCAATCAGCCCCAGCATTTT. It yields the protein CASSEGQGSNQPQHF.

The rearrangement links TRBV28 to TRBJ1-3; TRBD1 matches 9 bases. CDR3 length: 16 amino acids. J was trimmed by 4 bases and V by 5 bases; bases with no gene match: 9. Germline V gene sequence: CDR1 MDHEN, CDR2 SYDVKM. The CDR3 region has the DNA TGTGCCAGCAGTCCCCGGGACAGGGCGGGCGGAAACACCATATATTTT. Protein product: CASSPRDRAGGNTIYF. Filled out from reference TRBV28 and TRBJ1-3, the complete variable domain reads DVKVTQSSRYLVKRTGEKVFLECVQDMDHENMFWYRQDPGLGLRLIYFSYDVKMKEKGDIPEGYSVSREKKERFSLILESASTNQTSMYLCASSPRDRAGGNTIYFGEGSWLTVV.

J is TRBJ1-1 and V is TRBV29-1, with D possibly matching TRBD1 (6 bases). V dropped 4 bases and J dropped 11 bases, with 14 bases sitting between them. Germline V gene sequence: CDR1 SQVTM, CDR2 ANQGSEA. The CDR3 extends over 11 amino acids. CDR3 amino acids: CSVVPLRGAFF. The CDR3 bases are TGCAGCGTTGTTCCCCTAAGGGGGGCTTTCTTT.

The chain is built from TRBV19 and TRBJ1-2; D is uncertain. Trimming took 7 bases from V and 5 from J, leaving 14 bases between them. This CDR3 has 13 residues. CDR1 is LNHDA, CDR2 SQIVND, per germline (reference sequence). Here the CDR3 DNA reads TGTGCCAGTACCCTTACAGAGTTATATGGCTACACCTTC. It encodes CASTLTELYGYTF.

The rearrangement joins TRBV5-8 to TRBJ1-5, with D possibly TRBD1 on 6 matching bases. This CDR3 region has 15 residues. Trimming removed 4 bases at V and 4 bases at J, with 15 bases between. The germline CDR1 and CDR2 sequences are SGHTS and YDEGEE. This CDR3 is CASSLGQNWNQPQHF. CDR3 bases: TGTGCCAGCAGCCTTGGACAGAATTGGAATCAGCCCCAGCATTTT. Supplemented by reference TRBV5-8 and TRBJ1-5, the full variable domain reads EAGVTQSPTHLIKTRGQQATLRCSPISGHTSVYWYQQALGLGLQFLLWYDEGEERNRGNFPPRFSGRQFPNYSSELNVNALELEDSALYLCASSLGQNWNQPQHFGDGTRLSIL.

The chain uses TRBV6-5 and TRBJ1-5; 7 bases map to TRBD1. Germline CDR1 MNHEY, CDR2 SVGAGI. The CDR3 is 15 residues long. The ends lost 4 bases at V and 3 bases at J; junction bases unmatched: 6. The CDR3 loop is CASSSDRVANQPQHF. The CDR3 bases are TGTGCCAGCAGTTCCGACAGGGTGGCCAATCAGCCCCAGCATTTT.

The gene calls are TRBV7-6 and TRBJ2-3; 10 positions agree with TRBD1. V shed 2 bases, J shed 3 bases, and the junction held 2 bases outside the gene matches. CDR3 size: 15 residues. CDR1 SGHVS and CDR2 FNYEAQ come from the germline V gene. The CDR3 DNA reads as TGTGCCAGCAGCTTAAGACAGGGGGCAACAGATACGCAGTATTTT. Translating gives CASSLRQGATDTQYF.

The chain uses TRBV5-5 and TRBJ1-2; 7 nucleotides agree with TRBD1. Germline CDR1 is SGHKS and CDR2 is YYEKEE (reference sequence). J gave up 4 bases and V 2 bases, and 11 bases lay outside the gene matches. The CDR3 contains 16 residues. CDR3 region: CASSLSPLSGGYGYTF. CDR3 coding DNA: TGTGCCAGCAGCTTATCGCCCCTCTCAGGGGGCTATGGCTACACCTTC. Complete variable domain (other parts from reference TRBV5-5 and TRBJ1-2): DAGVTQSPTHLIKTRGQQVTLRCSPISGHKSVSWYQQVLGQGPQFIFQYYEKEERGRGNFPDRFSARQFPNYSSELNVNALLLGDSALYLCASSLSPLSGGYGYTFGSGTRLTVV.

CDR3 bases: TGTGCCAGCAGTGCAGAACCAAGACGGGGCGGGGAGCTGTTTTTT. As protein: CASSAEPRRGGELFF. The chain employs TRBV2 and TRBJ2-2; tentatively, D is TRBD2 (5 bases). The CDR3 sequence is 15 residues long. Trimming took 4 bases from V and 7 from J, leaving 16 bases between them. Germline CDR1 reads SNHLY; CDR2 reads FYNNEI.

The chain carries TRBV6-6 and TRBJ2-5; TRBD2 matches at 8 bases. J was trimmed by 4 bases and V by 2 bases; bases with no gene match: 6. This CDR3 is built from 15 residues. Looked up from germline, CDR1 is MNHNY and CDR2 is SVGAGI (reference sequence). The CDR3 bases are TGTGCCAGCAGTTACGTTCTAGCGGGCGGAGAGACCCAGTACTTC. Translating it yields CASSYVLAGGETQYF.

The chain uses TRBV29-1 and TRBJ1-3, with D tentatively TRBD1 (6 bases). Germline V CDR1 and CDR2: SQVTM, ANQGSEA. The CDR3 covers 15 residues. V lost 6 bases and J 2 bases, leaving 17 bases between the germline ends. The CDR3 here is CSVQTGPRAGNTIYF. The DNA of the CDR3 is TGCAGCGTGCAGACAGGACCCAGGGCTGGAAACACCATATATTTT.

The CDR3 coding sequence is TGTGCCAGCAGTCCCTACCTCGACAGGGAGGATTATGGCTACACCTTC. Translated, it gives CASSPYLDREDYGYTF. The V call is TRBV27, the J call TRBJ1-2, with 7 bases lining up with TRBD1. Germline CDR1 is MNHEY and CDR2 is SMNVEV (reference sequence). The CDR3 is 16 amino acids. With V trimmed by 5 bases and J by 5 bases, 14 bases remained unmatched.

This sequence joins TRBV3-1 (or the pseudogene TRBV3-2) and TRBJ1-5; D is uncertain. Trimming pared 2 bases from V and 1 base from J, leaving 6 bases between. CDR1 is LGHDT, CDR2 YNNKEL, per germline (reference sequence). The CDR3 sequence is 14 residues long. The CDR3 loop is CASSQLGSNQPQHF. CDR3 DNA: TGTGCCAGCAGCCAACTCGGGAGCAATCAGCCCCAGCATTTT.

The chain carries TRBV28 and TRBJ2-3; TRBD2 might be the D (7 bases). Germline CDR1 and CDR2: MDHEN and SYDVKM. Trimming took off 7 bases at V and 3 bases at J, with 17 bases between the two ends. There are 15 residues in the CDR3. Here the CDR3 reads CASTPRGALTDTQYF. The CDR3 coding sequence is TGTGCCAGCACCCCCCGGGGGGCACTAACAGATACGCAGTATTTT. The whole variable domain, remainder taken from reference TRBV28 and TRBJ2-3, is DVKVTQSSRYLVKRTGEKVFLECVQDMDHENMFWYRQDPGLGLRLIYFSYDVKMKEKGDIPEGYSVSREKKERFSLILESASTNQTSMYLCASTPRGALTDTQYFGPGTRLTVL.

V and J are TRBV12-3 or TRBV12-4 and TRBJ2-1; TRBD2 is a possible D gene (5 bases). This CDR3 is built from 13 residues. Trimming shortened V by 7 bases and J by 6 bases, and 13 bases separated the two germline ends. CDR3: CASTPNEGNEQFF. The CDR3 bases are TGTGCCAGCACCCCGAACGAGGGCAATGAGCAGTTCTTC.

This clone occurred once. The chain employs TRBV6-5 and TRBJ2-1; possible D gene TRBD2, 6 bases. The V and J ends lost 2 bases and 3 bases respectively, with 11 bases between them. The CDR3 covers 15 residues. Per the germline V gene, CDR1 is MNHEY and CDR2 is SVGAGI. The CDR3 is CASSYRGTIYNEQFF. DNA of the CDR3: TGTGCCAGCAGTTACCGGGGGACCATCTACAATGAGCAGTTCTTC.

V is TRBV7-9 and J is TRBJ2-1; 8 bases map to TRBD1. The V and J ends lost 5 bases and 7 bases, in that order; junction bases with no gene match: 7. CDR1 and CDR2 from the germline V gene are SEHNR and FQNEAQ (reference sequence). The CDR3 is 14 residues long. The CDR3 region has the DNA TGTGCCAGCAGCCGGACAGGGAGGTTGAATGAGCAGTTCTTC. This sequence encodes CASSRTGRLNEQFF.

The chain recombines TRBV6-1 with TRBJ1-4; a weak D match, TRBD1 (6 bases). Germline V gene lookup returns CDR1 MNHNS and CDR2 SASEGT. Trimming left V 4 bases short and J 8 bases short, with 26 bases between. This CDR3 spans 18 amino acids. CDR3 region: CASSAPSTLVSRGEKLFF. DNA for the CDR3: TGTGCCAGCAGTGCCCCCTCGACGTTAGTCAGTAGGGGGGAAAAACTGTTTTTT.

In DNA, the CDR3 is TGTGCCAGCAGTTTATATCCAAATCAGCCCCAGCATTTT. Its protein is CASSLYPNQPQHF. The rearrangement uses TRBV28 and TRBJ1-5, with unresolved D. The CDR3 consists of 13 residues. V was trimmed by 1 base and J by 4 bases, leaving 5 bases between them. Germline CDR1 MDHEN, CDR2 SYDVKM.